This TCR beta chain was sequenced during a study of cytomegalovirus exposure and HLA in healthy donors. Whole-study results and caveats: In a later analysis, several top co-occurrence clusters appeared linked to parvovirus B19, influenza, CMV and Epstein-Barr virus.

Trimming left V 5 bases short and J 0 bases short, with 10 bases between. CDR3 length: 15 residues. Germline V gene lookup returns CDR1 SGHVS and CDR2 FNYEAQ. This PCR relied on a set of 60 Vbeta primers and 13 Jbeta primers. In the original workflow: The count from a later analysis was 65 million to 90 million unique TCR beta chains, approximately 9.9 million of them shared. Repertoires were generated with immunoSEQ multiplex PCR, while TCRdb's copy carries only in-frame clones and drops some. V, J and clone size are taken as reported in that table, and D and trimming were inferred from the DNA itself. This table holds fewer than 200,000 clones, around 81% found once. This clone came up a few times. Its target is not known.

This receptor was obtained from a woman between 18 and 29 years old in good health and CMV-seropositive. Sequencing input: PBMCs. The chain is built from TRBV7-6 and TRBJ1-4; D gene unclear. The CDR3: CASSPSGATNEKLFF. CDR3 bases: TGTGCCAGCAGCCCTAGCGGTGCAACTAATGAAAAACTGTTTTTT.